This TCR beta chain was identified during a study of liver allograft versus peripheral blood T cells. Study-level background: Repertoires from peripheral blood of liver transplant recipients were compared with those inside their transplanted livers. The study's findings and limits: Differences were reported between the T cell receptor repertoires inside liver allografts and those that were detected in peripheral blood.

Via MiXCR, TCRdb re-called the reads, giving one row per CDR3 protein. The data show 15,000 or so distinct CDR3 sequences, about 26% seen once. By sample fraction, this clonotype is medium-sized (0.01 to 0.1%). Its target is unknown. This CDR3 is built from 15 residues. Trimming took off 0 bases at V and 2 bases at J, with 8 bases between the two ends. Germline CDR1 reads MNHEY; CDR2 reads SVGAGI. The genes are TRBV6-5 and TRBJ1-5; no definite D call. The receptor was isolated from a human patient who had a liver transplant. Some T cells may trace back to the graft donor. For the CDR3, the DNA is TGTGCCAGCAGTTACTCATTCTTGGGCAATCAGCCCCAGCATTTT. It specifies CASSYSFLGNQPQHF.